This T cell receptor (beta chain) originates from a study of blood T cells in healthy people across ages. Study conclusions and caveats: Both higher diversity and more naive CD4+ cells marked long-lived donors when set against aged donors.

There are many counts of this clonotype. The antigen is undetermined. A second about 6 to 12 cycle PCR used barcoded and J-beta primers. MiXCR, applied by TCRdb to the 5' RACE reads, yields one record per CDR3 protein. Among 650,000 to 800,000 distinct CDR3 sequences, 44% were seen once, and the ten largest hold roughly a fifth. Sequencing was performed on blood. This clonotype was sampled from a man between 60 and 75 years old in good health.

This CDR3 is CASSNQPTDSVAYF. The CDR3 DNA reads as TGTGCCAGCAGCAACCAACCGACAGATAGCGTCGCGTACTTC. The chain is built from TRBV13 and TRBJ2-7; D could derive from TRBD1 or TRBD2 (5 bases each). In germline, CDR1 is PRHDT, CDR2 FYEKMQ (reference sequence). The ends were cut back, 5 bases at V and 12 bases at J, with 23 bases in the middle. The CDR3 length is 14 residues.